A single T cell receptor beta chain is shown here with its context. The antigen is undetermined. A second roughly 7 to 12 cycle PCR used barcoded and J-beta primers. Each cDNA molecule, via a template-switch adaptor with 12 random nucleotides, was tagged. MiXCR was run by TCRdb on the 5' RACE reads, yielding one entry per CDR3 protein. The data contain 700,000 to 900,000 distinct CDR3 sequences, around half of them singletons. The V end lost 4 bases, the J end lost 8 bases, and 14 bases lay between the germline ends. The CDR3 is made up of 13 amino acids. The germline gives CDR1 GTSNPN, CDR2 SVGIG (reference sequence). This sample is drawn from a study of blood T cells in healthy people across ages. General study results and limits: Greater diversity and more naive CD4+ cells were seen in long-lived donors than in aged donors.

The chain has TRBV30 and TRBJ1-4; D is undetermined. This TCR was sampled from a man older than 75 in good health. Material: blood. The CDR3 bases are TGTGCCTGGATCGGTCCCGCGGGCGAAAAACTGTTTTTT. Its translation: CAWIGPAGEKLFF.